This TCR beta chain was found in a study of cytomegalovirus exposure and HLA in healthy donors. Across the study: Within an early data release were tens of millions of unique TCRs drawn from HLA-typed donors. Study outcomes and limitations: For most TCR beta V segments, an earlier analysis put the productive rate at about 87% or about 30% of the time.

In the PCR, 60 Vbeta and 13 Jbeta primers were used. Profiled with immunoSEQ multiplex PCR; TCRdb holds only in-frame clones, not every one. The data contain approximately 160,000 clones, around 77% of them seen just once; the ten biggest clones take up 1%. The V gene's germline CDR1 is MNHNS and CDR2 SASEGT. The trim removed 4 bases at V and 9 bases at J, leaving 7 bases unmatched. This CDR3 is built from 14 residues. A note on this clone: Its antigen remains unknown.

The chain carries TRBV6-1 and TRBJ2-1; 9 nucleotides match TRBD2. This TCR derives from a woman aged 50 to 60 in good health and CMV-seropositive. The material sequenced was PBMCs. CDR3 loop: CASSASGDLGEQFF. The DNA of the CDR3 is TGTGCCAGCAGTGCTAGCGGGGATCTCGGTGAGCAGTTCTTC.